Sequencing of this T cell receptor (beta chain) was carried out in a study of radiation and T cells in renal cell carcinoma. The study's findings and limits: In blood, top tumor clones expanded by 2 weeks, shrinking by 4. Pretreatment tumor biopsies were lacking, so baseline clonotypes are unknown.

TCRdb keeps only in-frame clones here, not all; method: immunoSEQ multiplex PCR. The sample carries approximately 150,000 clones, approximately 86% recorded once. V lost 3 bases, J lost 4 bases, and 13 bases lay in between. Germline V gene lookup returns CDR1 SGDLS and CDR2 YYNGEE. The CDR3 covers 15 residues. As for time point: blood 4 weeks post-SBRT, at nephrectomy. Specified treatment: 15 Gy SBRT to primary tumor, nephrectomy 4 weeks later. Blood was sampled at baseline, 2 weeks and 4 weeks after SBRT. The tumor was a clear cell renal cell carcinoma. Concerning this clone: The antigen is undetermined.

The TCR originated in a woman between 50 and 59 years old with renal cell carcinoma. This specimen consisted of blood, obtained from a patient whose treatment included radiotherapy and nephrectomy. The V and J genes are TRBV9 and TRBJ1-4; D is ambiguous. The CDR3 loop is CASSDEPSGNEKLFF. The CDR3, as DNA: TGTGCCAGCAGCGACGAGCCGTCGGGTAATGAAAAACTGTTTTTT.